This T cell receptor beta chain was sequenced during a study of CD8 T cells in Susac syndrome. Study in general: Of the sequenced Susac syndrome patients, 5 or 6 had active disease and fewer than ten were in remission.

RNA was extracted with the RNeasy kit, and a quantity of roughly 0.45 to 1 ug was reverse transcribed using random hexamers. MiXCR was run by TCRdb on the immunoSEQ multiplex PCR reads, yielding one entry per CDR3 protein. The sample records about 71,000 distinct CDR3 sequences, 90% to 95% being singletons. V lost 4 bases, J lost 8 bases, and 6 bases stayed unmatched. This CDR3 has 13 amino acids. CDR1 is MNHNY and CDR2 is SVGAGI in the germline V gene (reference sequence). The chain is built from TRBV6-6 and TRBJ1-2, with 8 bases lining up with TRBD1. Sequencing input: CD4+ T cells from PBMCs. This clonotype originated in a human donor with Susac syndrome. The CDR3 protein is CASSSDRGGGYTF. The CDR3 nucleotides read TGTGCCAGCAGTTCAGACAGGGGCGGAGGCTACACCTTC.